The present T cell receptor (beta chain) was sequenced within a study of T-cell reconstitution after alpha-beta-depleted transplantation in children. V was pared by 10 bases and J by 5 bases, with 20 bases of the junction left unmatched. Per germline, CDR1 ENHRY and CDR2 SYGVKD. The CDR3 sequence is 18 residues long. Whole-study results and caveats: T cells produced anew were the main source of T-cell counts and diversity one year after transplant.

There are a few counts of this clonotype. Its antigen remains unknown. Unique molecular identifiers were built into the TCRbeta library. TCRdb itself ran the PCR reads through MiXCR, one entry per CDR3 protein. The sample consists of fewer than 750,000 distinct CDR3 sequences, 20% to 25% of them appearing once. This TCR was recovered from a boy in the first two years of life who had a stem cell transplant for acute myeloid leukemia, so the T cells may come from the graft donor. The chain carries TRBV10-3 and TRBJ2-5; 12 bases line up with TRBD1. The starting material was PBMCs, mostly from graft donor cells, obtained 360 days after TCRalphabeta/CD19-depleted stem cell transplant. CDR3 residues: CATSYLRDRGRIEETQYF. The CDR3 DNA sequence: TGTGCCACCTCTTACCTCCGGGACAGGGGGCGCATTGAGGAGACCCAGTACTTC.